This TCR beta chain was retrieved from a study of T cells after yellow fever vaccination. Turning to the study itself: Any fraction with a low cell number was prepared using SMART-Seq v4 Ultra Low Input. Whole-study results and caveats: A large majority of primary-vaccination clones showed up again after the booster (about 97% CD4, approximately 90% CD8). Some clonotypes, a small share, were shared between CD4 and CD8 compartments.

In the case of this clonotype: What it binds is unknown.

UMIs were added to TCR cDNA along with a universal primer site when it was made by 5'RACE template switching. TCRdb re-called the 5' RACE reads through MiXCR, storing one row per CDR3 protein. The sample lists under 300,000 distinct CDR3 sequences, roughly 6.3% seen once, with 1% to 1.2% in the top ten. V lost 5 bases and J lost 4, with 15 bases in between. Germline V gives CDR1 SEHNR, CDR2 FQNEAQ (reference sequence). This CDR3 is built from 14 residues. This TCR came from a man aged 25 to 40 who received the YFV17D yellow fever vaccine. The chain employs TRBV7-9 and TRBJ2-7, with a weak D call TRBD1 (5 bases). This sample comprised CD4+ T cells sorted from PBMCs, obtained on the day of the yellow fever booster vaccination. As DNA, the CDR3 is TGTGCCAGCAGCCTACAGAAGGGGTCTTACGAGCAGTACTTC. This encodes CASSLQKGSYEQYF.